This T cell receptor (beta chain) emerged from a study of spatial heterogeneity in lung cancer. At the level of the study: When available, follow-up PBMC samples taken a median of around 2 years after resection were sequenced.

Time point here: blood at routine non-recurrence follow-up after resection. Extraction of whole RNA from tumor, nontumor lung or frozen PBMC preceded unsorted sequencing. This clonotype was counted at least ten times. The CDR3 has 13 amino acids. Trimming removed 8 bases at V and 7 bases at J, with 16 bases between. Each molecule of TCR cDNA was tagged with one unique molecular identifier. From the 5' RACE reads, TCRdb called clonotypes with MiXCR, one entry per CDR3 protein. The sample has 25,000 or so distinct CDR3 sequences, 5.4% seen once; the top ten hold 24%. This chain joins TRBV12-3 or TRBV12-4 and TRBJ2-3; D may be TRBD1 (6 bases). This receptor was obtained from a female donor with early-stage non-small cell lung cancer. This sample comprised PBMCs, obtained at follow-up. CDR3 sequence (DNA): TGTGCCAGCGCTCGACAGGCCCTATATACGCAGTATTTT. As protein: CASARQALYTQYF.